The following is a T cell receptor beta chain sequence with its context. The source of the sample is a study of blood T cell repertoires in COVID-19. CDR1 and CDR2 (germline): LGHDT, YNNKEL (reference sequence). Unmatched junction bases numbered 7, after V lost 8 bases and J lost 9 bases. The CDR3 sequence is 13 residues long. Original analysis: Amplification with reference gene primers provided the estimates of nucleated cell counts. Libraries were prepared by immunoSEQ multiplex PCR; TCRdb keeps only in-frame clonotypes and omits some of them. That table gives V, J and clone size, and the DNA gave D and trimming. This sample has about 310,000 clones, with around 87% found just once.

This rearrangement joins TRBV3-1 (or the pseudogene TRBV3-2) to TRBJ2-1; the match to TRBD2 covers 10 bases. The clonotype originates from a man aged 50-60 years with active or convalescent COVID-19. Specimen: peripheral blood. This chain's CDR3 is CASGASGSGEQFF. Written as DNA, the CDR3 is TGTGCCAGCGGGGCTAGCGGGAGTGGTGAGCAGTTCTTC.